This T cell receptor (beta chain) was identified during a study of T cell changes during pregnancy in multiple sclerosis. Sequencing used immunoSEQ multiplex PCR; TCRdb keeps in-frame clones, though not all of them. The sample has about 57,000 clones; just over 90% are singletons. The germline V gene encodes CDR1 SGHRS and CDR2 YFSETQ. V trimming: 1 base; J trimming: 10 bases; junction bases outside the gene matches: 4. This CDR3 region has 14 residues. The chain joins TRBV5-1 to TRBJ1-6, with TRBD1 identical over 8 bases. The material sequenced was CD4+ T cells from peripheral blood mononuclear cells, taken in the second trimester of pregnancy. This TCR was sampled from a female donor with multiple sclerosis, enrolled in a pregnancy study. The CDR3 sequence: CASSLPGGGSPLHF. DNA for the CDR3: TGCGCCAGCAGCTTGCCAGGGGGCGGGTCACCCCTCCACTTT.